This is a list of T cell receptor beta chains from one sample in a study of OX40 agonist ivuxolimab in advanced cancers. TCRdb keeps only in-frame clones here, not all; method: immunoSEQ multiplex PCR. The top ten hold about 1.4% of the sample, which has roughly 50,000 clones, around nine tenths seen once. Sequencing was performed on CD4+ or CD8+ T cells sorted from blood, taken in a trial of the OX40 agonist ivuxolimab. Receptors were obtained from an adult with an advanced solid tumor such as melanoma, head and neck, liver or kidney cancer. CDR3s include the opening cysteine and the closing phenylalanine or tryptophan. The order of the fields is V gene, CDR3 length, D gene, clone size, J gene, CDR3 protein, CDR3 DNA. The D gene is left open where the match is weak. Size values are once, few and many counts, or a class for expanded clones, and some rows have none.

TRBV30	16	NA	NA	TRBJ1-1	CAWRRTTRTANTEAFF	TGTGCCTGGAGACGGACCACTCGGACAGCTAACACTGAAGCTTTCTTT
TRBV4-2	16	TRBD2	NA	TRBJ2-7	CASSLTSGGGPYEQYF	TGTGCCAGCAGCTTGACTAGCGGGGGAGGGCCCTACGAGCAGTACTTC
TRBV5-4	15	NA	once	TRBJ1-6	CASSLSGQGNSPLHF	TGTGCCAGCAGCTTGTCTGGGCAAGGGAATTCACCCCTCCACTTT
TRBV7-8	13	NA	NA	TRBJ1-2	CASSGQVRNGYTF	TGTGCCAGCAGTGGGCAGGTCCGAAATGGCTACACCTTC
TRBV6-1	15	NA	NA	TRBJ1-6	CASSDSWQANSPLHF	TGTGCCAGCAGTGACTCGTGGCAGGCTAATTCACCCCTCCACTTT
TRBV29-1	15	NA	NA	TRBJ2-5	CSVPSGGGYRETQYF	TGCAGCGTTCCCTCCGGAGGGGGGTATAGAGAGACCCAGTACTTC
TRBV18	14	TRBD2	once	TRBJ2-5	CASSPGLASETQYF	TGTGCCAGCTCACCGGGACTAGCATCGGAGACCCAGTACTTC
TRBV19	13	NA	NA	TRBJ1-5	CASSMSAEQPQHF	TGTGCCAGTAGTATGTCGGCCGAGCAGCCCCAGCATTTT
TRBV10-2	15	TRBD1	NA	TRBJ1-1	CASSKDRRSNTEAFF	TGCGCCAGCAGTAAGGACAGGAGGTCGAACACTGAAGCTTTCTTT
TRBV10-3	14	TRBD1	NA	TRBJ1-5	CAISTGQGNQPQHF	TGTGCCATCAGTACCGGACAGGGTAATCAGCCCCAGCATTTT
TRBV11-2	14	NA	NA	TRBJ2-7	CASSSSATSHEQYF	TGTGCCAGCAGCTCCTCGGCGACTAGTCACGAGCAGTACTTC
TRBV9	15	NA	NA	TRBJ1-5	CASSVDEAAGQPQHF	TGTGCCAGCAGCGTAGATGAAGCAGCCGGTCAGCCCCAGCATTTT
TRBV4-1	17	NA	NA	TRBJ2-6	CASSQEEGASGANVLTF	TGCGCCAGCAGCCAAGAGGAGGGCGCCTCTGGGGCCAACGTCCTGACTTTC
TRBV5-1	15	NA	NA	TRBJ1-2	CASSLVGSPGYGYTF	TGCGCCAGCAGCTTAGTGGGGTCCCCTGGGTATGGCTACACCTTC
TRBV25-1	18	NA	once	TRBJ1-3	CASSPSLVTRAGGNTIYF	TGTGCCAGCAGTCCTTCCTTGGTGACCCGGGCGGGAGGAAACACCATATATTTT
TRBV18	16	NA	NA	TRBJ2-3	CASSLNRGVGTDTQYF	TGTGCCAGCTCCCTCAACAGAGGGGTGGGCACAGATACGCAGTATTTT
TRBV5-1	14	NA	NA	TRBJ2-2	CASSLRQSAGELFF	TGCGCCAGCAGCTTGAGGCAGTCCGCCGGGGAGCTGTTTTTT
TRBV2	14	TRBD1	NA	TRBJ1-5	CASSDRGSNQPQHF	TGTGCCAGCAGCGACAGGGGCAGCAATCAGCCCCAGCATTTT
TRBV10-3	12	NA	NA	TRBJ1-3	CAISGSGGTIYF	TGTGCCATCAGTGGGAGCGGGGGCACCATATATTTT
TRBV7-9	13	NA	NA	TRBJ2-6	CASSPAGANVLTF	TGTGCCAGCAGCCCCGCTGGGGCCAACGTCCTGACTTTC
TRBV19	14	NA	NA	TRBJ1-5	CASRKGSDNQPQHF	TGTGCCAGTAGGAAAGGGTCAGACAATCAGCCCCAGCATTTT
TRBV5-1	15	NA	NA	TRBJ1-1	CASSPGETVNTEAFF	TGCGCCAGCAGCCCCGGGGAGACCGTGAACACTGAAGCTTTCTTT
TRBV18	14	TRBD1	NA	TRBJ2-7	CASSPGTGGYEQYF	TGTGCCAGCTCACCAGGGACAGGGGGCTACGAGCAGTACTTC
TRBV5-1	19	TRBD1	NA	TRBJ1-4	CASRSTGGLSTHLNEKLFF	TGCGCCAGCAGGTCAACAGGGGGCCTATCTACGCACTTAAATGAAAAACTGTTTTTT
TRBV6-6	15	TRBD2	NA	TRBJ2-3	CASSYSISGRDTQYF	TGTGCCAGCAGTTACTCGATTAGCGGGAGGGATACGCAGTATTTT
TRBV2	12	NA	NA	TRBJ1-2	CASSDYSDGYTF	TGTGCCAGCAGTGATTACAGCGATGGCTACACCTTC
TRBV5-1	14	NA	NA	TRBJ1-4	CASTYGAGDEKLFF	TGCGCCAGCACGTACGGGGCCGGAGATGAAAAACTGTTTTTT
TRBV29-1	16	TRBD2	NA	TRBJ2-1	CSVEDRVAGGYNEQFF	TGCAGCGTTGAAGATAGGGTAGCGGGGGGCTACAATGAGCAGTTCTTC
TRBV5-8	15	TRBD1	NA	TRBJ1-1	CASSWGQGKVTEAFF	TGTGCCAGCAGCTGGGGACAGGGTAAGGTAACTGAAGCTTTCTTT
TRBV2	15	TRBD2	NA	TRBJ2-3	CASSKGLAGTYTQYF	TGTGCCAGCTCTAAGGGACTAGCGGGAACGTATACGCAGTATTTT
TRBV6-5	15	TRBD1	NA	TRBJ2-7	CASSAPGTGVYEQYF	TGTGCCAGCAGTGCACCCGGGACAGGGGTATACGAGCAGTACTTC
TRBV27	15	NA	few	TRBJ1-1	CASLRDGSMNTEAFF	TGTGCCAGCCTTCGGGACGGTTCCATGAACACTGAAGCTTTCTTT
TRBV9	14	TRBD2	NA	TRBJ2-7	CASSRAAGGFEQYF	TGTGCCAGCAGCCGGGCAGCGGGAGGCTTCGAGCAGTACTTC
TRBV5-6	15	NA	once	TRBJ1-1	CASSLVGGKDTEAFF	TGTGCCAGCAGCTTGGTAGGGGGTAAGGACACTGAAGCTTTCTTT
TRBV9	15	TRBD2	NA	TRBJ2-3	CASSVGEGSTDTQYF	TGTGCCAGCAGCGTAGGGGAGGGTAGCACAGATACGCAGTATTTT
TRBV5-8	17	TRBD2	NA	TRBJ2-7	CASINPGTSGGRYEQYF	TGTGCCAGCATAAACCCCGGGACTAGCGGGGGCCGGTACGAGCAGTACTTC
TRBV2	14	TRBD1	once	TRBJ2-4	CASSERQGENIQYF	TGTGCCAGCAGTGAAAGACAGGGGGAGAACATTCAGTACTTC
TRBV6-5	14	NA	NA	TRBJ2-1	CASSFRGPYNEQFF	TGTGCCAGCAGTTTTCGGGGACCCTACAATGAGCAGTTCTTC
TRBV7-9	16	TRBD2	NA	TRBJ2-7	CASSDPGLGGTYEQYF	TGTGCCAGCAGCGACCCGGGATTGGGGGGGACCTACGAGCAGTACTTC
TRBV28	15	NA	NA	TRBJ2-3	CASSLMGLSTDTQYF	TGTGCCAGCAGTTTGATGGGTTTAAGCACAGATACGCAGTATTTT
TRBV25-1	14	NA	NA	TRBJ1-1	CASSAHLGTTEAFF	TGTGCCAGCAGTGCCCACCTGGGGACCACTGAAGCTTTCTTT
TRBV10-2	15	TRBD2	NA	TRBJ2-1	CASSERVAGGNEQFF	TGCGCCAGCAGTGAAAGGGTAGCGGGAGGTAATGAGCAGTTCTTC
TRBV5-4	14	NA	NA	TRBJ2-7	CASSLYEGRYEQYF	TGTGCCAGCAGCTTGTATGAGGGGAGGTACGAGCAGTACTTC
TRBV4-1	14	NA	NA	TRBJ2-5	CASSRQTVGETQYF	TGCGCCAGCAGCCGGCAGACTGTGGGGGAGACCCAGTACTTC
TRBV27	14	TRBD1	NA	TRBJ2-7	CASSLTGFDYEQYF	TGTGCCAGCAGTTTGACAGGGTTCGACTACGAGCAGTACTTC
TRBV28	15	TRBD1	NA	TRBJ1-5	CASSLTGGAGQPQHF	TGTGCCAGCAGTTTAACAGGGGGCGCGGGACAGCCCCAGCATTTT